This TCR beta chain is from a study of cytomegalovirus exposure and HLA in healthy donors (dated by TCRdb to about 2017). General notes on the study: According to a later analysis, one platform produced both the 120 validation repertoires and the 670 or so repertoires of the first cohort. The study was designed to test whether signatures of past pathogen exposure could be identified by cataloging public T cell receptors. Along with the approximately 670-subject first cohort, a separate validation cohort of over a hundred different subjects was used. To predict cytomegalovirus infection status, the study brought together high-throughput TCR immunosequencing, statistical association of individual TCRs with disease status, and machine learning. The investigation overall reported the following: A later analysis found that TCRs clustered in the first cohort also tended to co-occur in the roughly 120 validation repertoires, with 90% to 95% of cluster scores above 0. According to the authors, the approach could potentially be generalized to other disease states and immunological phenotypes. In vitro tests confirmed that a few of the cytomegalovirus-associated TCR beta chains recognize cytomegalovirus antigens. Most TCR sequences were seen in very few donors, while some public TCRs were found in many individuals. A later analysis lacked HLA typing for the validation cohort, so it scored co-occurrence in that cohort across all 110 or so repertoires. A total of 150 to 200 TCR beta chains were listed by the study as associated with cytomegalovirus. In both the original and validation cohorts, the classifier was reported to diagnose cytomegalovirus status with high specificity and sensitivity.

Separate from the approximately 700-subject first cohort, the validation cohort of 90 to 150 subjects was the group to which the donors belonged. For CDR1 and CDR2, the germline V gene lists SGHVS and FQNEAQ. V drops 3 bases and J drops 7 bases, leaving 10 bases in between. The CDR3 starts with the cysteine, ends with the phenylalanine, and has 13 residues. The read is trimmed to its CDR3 DNA, 39 bases read in frame from base 1. With regard to this clone: Its antigen remains undetermined. No base quality values were provided; no much bigger clone lies one nucleotide off.

Library generation was performed with the immunoSEQ multiplex PCR assay. Under the source paper's analysis protocol: To diagnose cytomegalovirus status from the catalog of TCR beta chain sequences, a statistical classification framework was built. This is the immuneACCESS table as TCRdb keeps it, with only in-frame sequences that have V and J called. A part of the clones is gone; compared with another copy, unresolved V genes explain less than half, and the rest is unexplained. V, J and clone size are taken as reported in that table, and D and trimming were inferred from the DNA itself. The sample yields 240,000 or so clones; around 86% were counted once. The ten top clones hold around 1.2% of the sample.

The origin of this receptor is a woman under 40 in good health and CMV-seropositive. The sequenced material came from PBMCs. The chain joins TRBV7-8 to TRBJ2-1; the D gene is perhaps TRBD1, on 5 matching bases. The DNA sequence reads TGTGCCAGCAGCTTCCCAGGGTGGAATGAGCAGTTCTTC. Translated, this is CASSFPGWNEQFF.